A selection of T cell receptor beta chains follows, all from one sample in a study of cytomegalovirus exposure and HLA in healthy donors. Here immunoSEQ multiplex PCR was the method, and the copy in TCRdb shows in-frame clones only, minus some. The sample has 180,000 or so clones, 80% seen once. Sequenced material: PBMCs. These receptors were taken from a girl aged 5-17 years in good health and CMV-seropositive. Both conserved end residues are part of each CDR3. A D gene is named only where the DNA matches it firmly. Expanded clones get a size class; other rows say once, few or many, or leave the size out.

V	J	D	size	DNA	CDR3
TRBV11-1	TRBJ2-1	.	.	TGTGCCAGTCGAGGGGGGGGAGGGGGCTACAATGAGCAGTTCTTC	CASRGGGGGYNEQFF
TRBV19	TRBJ2-5	.	.	TGTGCCAGTAGTATTCCCGGGGTACAAGAGACCCAGTACTTC	CASSIPGVQETQYF
TRBV27	TRBJ2-2	TRBD1	few	TGTGCCAGCAGAGACAGGGGGGTGAGGACCGGGGAGCTGTTTTTT	CASRDRGVRTGELFF
TRBV7-9	TRBJ1-1	.	once	TGTGCCAGCAGCCCCGAGGTCCGCACTGAAGCTTTCTTT	CASSPEVRTEAFF
TRBV27	TRBJ1-4	TRBD1	.	TGTGCCAGCAGTTTAATGGGGACAGGGGAAAAACTGTTTTTT	CASSLMGTGEKLFF
TRBV13	TRBJ2-7	TRBD2	.	TGTGCCAGCAGCCCGACGACCGGACTAGCGGGGCCCTACGAGCAGTACTTC	CASSPTTGLAGPYEQYF
TRBV7-6	TRBJ2-1	TRBD2	.	TGTGCCAGCAGCTCCATCAGCGGGAGACACAATGAGCAGTTCTTC	CASSSISGRHNEQFF
TRBV10-3	TRBJ2-1	.	once	TGTGCCATCAGTGAGTCGAAGCGGGAGCAGTTCTTC	CAISESKREQFF
TRBV4-1	TRBJ2-7	TRBD2	.	TGCGCCAGCAGCCAAGATCCCGGACTAGCGGGAGGCTACGAGCAGTACTTC	CASSQDPGLAGGYEQYF
TRBV5-1	TRBJ1-4	.	.	TGCGCCAGCAGCCCCCGAGGAGGAACTAATGAAAAACTGTTTTTT	CASSPRGGTNEKLFF
TRBV6-1	TRBJ1-1	.	.	TGTGCCAGCAGGAAACCGGGACAACTTTTAGCTGAAGCTTTCTTT	CASRKPGQLLAEAFF
TRBV9	TRBJ1-1	.	.	TGTGCCAGCAGCGTAGGGGTGGCGGGGGCTGGTTCGGTGAACACTGAAGCTTTCTTT	CASSVGVAGAGSVNTEAFF
TRBV29-1	TRBJ1-3	.	once	TGCAGCGTTGATGGAGGGAGGAACTTT	CSVDGGRNF
TRBV5-5	TRBJ2-1	.	.	TGTGCCAGCAGCTACCCAGCAGGGAACAATGAGCAGTTCTTC	CASSYPAGNNEQFF
TRBV7-9	TRBJ1-3	.	.	TGTGCCAGCACCTTCGGGGGCTCTGGAAACACCATATATTTT	CASTFGGSGNTIYF
TRBV18	TRBJ1-2	.	.	TGTGCCAGCTCACCACAGGTCGGGGGTTCCTATGGCTACACCTTC	CASSPQVGGSYGYTF